The 13 T cell receptor beta chains below were found in one sample sequenced in a study of T cell responses to AZD1222 COVID-19 vaccine. The table came from immunoSEQ multiplex PCR; TCRdb's copy has only in-frame clones and leaves some out. This sample yields 130,000 to 150,000 clones, of which roughly nine tenths are seen a single time; 1.6% belongs to the top ten. Material: peripheral blood, obtained on day 0 of AZD1222 vaccination. The receptors originated from an adult in good health.

The chain employs TRBV19 and TRBJ1-1, with a weak D call TRBD1 (6 bases). CDR1 and CDR2 from the germline V gene are LNHDA and SQIVND (reference sequence). The CDR3 consists of 13 residues. V was shortened by 3 bases and J by 7 bases, with 12 bases between the two germline ends. CDR3 DNA sequence: TGTGCCAGTAGTATCAGGGGAGGGGGTGAAGCTTTCTTT. Protein product: CASSIRGGGEAFF.

The genes are TRBV9 and TRBJ1-3; 7 nucleotides agree with TRBD1. Germline CDR1 is SGDLS and CDR2 is YYNGEE. The V segment lost 4 bases and the J segment 7 bases; nucleotides outside the gene matches: 11. The CDR3 runs 15 residues. The DNA of the CDR3 is TGTGCCAGCAGCCCCCAACAGGGGACGTTTAACACCATATATTTT. Translating it yields CASSPQQGTFNTIYF.

The rearrangement links TRBV6-6 to TRBJ1-2; D not resolved. The CDR3 consists of 13 residues. V was shortened by 6 bases and J by 8 bases, with 16 bases between the two germline ends. Germline CDR1 is MNHNY and CDR2 is SVGAGI (reference sequence). CDR3 sequence: CASRGQLVHGYTF. Written as DNA, the CDR3 is TGTGCCAGCAGAGGTCAGCTCGTCCACGGCTACACCTTC.

This chain uses TRBV11-2 with TRBJ2-7, with D perhaps assigned TRBD1 or TRBD2 (6 bases each). The V gene lost 4 bases and the J gene lost 7 bases, with 23 bases spanning the gap. The germline V gene has CDR1 SGHAT and CDR2 FQNNGV. This CDR3 region has 16 residues. CDR3 DNA sequence: TGTGCCAGCAGCTCCTTTGGGGGACTGGGGGCAGGGGAGCAGTACTTC. Translation gives CASSSFGGLGAGEQYF.

V is TRBV4-2 and J is TRBJ2-1, with D unclear. This CDR3 region has 16 residues. Trimming pared 0 bases from V and 4 bases from J, leaving 13 bases between. Germline CDR1 is LGHNA and CDR2 is YNFKEQ. The CDR3 region has the DNA TGTGCCAGCAGCCAAGATCGATGGCGGCAGTACAATGAGCAGTTCTTC. It encodes CASSQDRWRQYNEQFF.

The rearrangement uses TRBV11-2 and TRBJ2-7; 13 bases map to TRBD2. The germline gives CDR1 SGHAT, CDR2 FQNNGV. There are 15 residues in the CDR3. Trimming at V came to 4 bases and at J to 5 bases, leaving 5 bases not matched to a gene. CDR3: CASSSGLAGFHEQYF. CDR3 bases: TGTGCCAGCAGCTCGGGACTAGCGGGATTCCACGAGCAGTACTTC.

V usage is TRBV18 and J usage is TRBJ2-7, with 12 bases matching TRBD1. Germline CDR1 and CDR2: KGHSH and LQKENI. The CDR3 has 16 amino acids. The trim removed 2 bases at V and 7 bases at J, leaving 9 bases unmatched. CDR3 loop: CASSPNSGQGAGEQYF. The CDR3 DNA reads as TGTGCCAGCTCACCAAACTCGGGACAGGGGGCCGGGGAGCAGTACTTC. Full variable domain (rest looked up from reference TRBV18 and TRBJ2-7): NAGVMQNPRHLVRRRGQEARLRCSPMKGHSHVYWYRQLPEEGLKFMVYLQKENIIDESGMPKERFSAEFPKEGPSILRIQQVVRGDSAAYFCASSPNSGQGAGEQYFGPGTRLTVT.

V is TRBV6-5 and J is TRBJ2-2; the D is unclear. V lost 8 bases to trimming and J lost 4 bases, with 17 bases between them. The CDR3 spans 15 residues. Looked up from germline, CDR1 is MNHEY and CDR2 is SVGAGI. The CDR3 DNA is TGTGCCAGCGCTCGGTCACCTACGCTCACCGGGGAGCTGTTTTTT. Its translation is CASARSPTLTGELFF.

The rearrangement uses TRBV19 and TRBJ2-7; a weak D match, TRBD1 (7 bases). V was trimmed by 8 bases and J by 11 bases, leaving 13 bases between them. From germline, CDR1 is LNHDA and CDR2 SQIVND (reference sequence). This CDR3 is 10 amino acids long. The CDR3 DNA reads as TGTGCCAGTGGCGGGACAGCGAAGTACTTC. Encoded protein: CASGGTAKYF.

This chain connects TRBV5-1 to TRBJ2-2; 7 nucleotides match TRBD1. The V and J ends lost 0 bases and 5 bases, in that order; junction bases with no gene match: 4. Germline V CDR1 and CDR2: SGHRS, YFSETQ. The CDR3 runs to 15 residues. This CDR3 reads CASSLVPRGTGELFF. The CDR3 DNA is TGCGCCAGCAGCTTGGTTCCCAGGGGGACCGGGGAGCTGTTTTTT.

The chain joins TRBV19 to TRBJ1-3, with D tentatively TRBD1 (5 bases). The CDR3 is made up of 18 amino acids. Deletions cut 3 bases from V and 0 bases from J, with 18 bases between. Germline values: CDR1 LNHDA, CDR2 SQIVND (reference sequence). Here the CDR3 reads CASSMGPGRSRSGNTIYF. CDR3 in DNA: TGTGCCAGTAGTATGGGACCTGGCAGATCACGCTCTGGAAACACCATATATTTT.

The DNA of the CDR3 is TGTGCCAGCAGCTTAGATGGGCACGGCTACACCTTC. It translates to CASSLDGHGYTF. This chain uses TRBV7-9 with TRBJ1-2; D is unclear. There are 12 residues in the CDR3. V dropped 1 base and J dropped 8 bases, with 8 bases sitting between them. Germline loops: CDR1 SEHNR, CDR2 FQNEAQ (reference sequence).

The genes are TRBV27 and TRBJ2-7; the D is unclear. The CDR3 covers 13 residues. V was cut by 8 bases and J by 4 bases, with 15 bases left in between. Germline V gene lookup returns CDR1 MNHEY and CDR2 SMNVEV (reference sequence). DNA for the CDR3: TGTGCCAGCGGGTCAGCCCTCATGTACGAGCAGTACTTC. It is translated as CASGSALMYEQYF.